This T cell receptor beta chain was captured in a study of shared clonotypes between healthy human individuals. About the research overall: The people who gave samples were a couple of women and three men aged 18 to 49. Whole-study findings and limits: Deeper or shallower sequencing was expected to change how clonotypes are shared among donors.

Deletions cut 7 bases from V and 5 bases from J, with 17 bases between. This CDR3 has 15 amino acids. Germline V gene sequence: CDR1 MNHEY, CDR2 SVGAGI. Turning to this clone: Its matching antigen is unknown.

Repertoires were generated with immunoSEQ multiplex PCR, while TCRdb's copy carries only in-frame clones and drops some. The sample consists of some 2,500,000 clones, 80% to 95% of them appearing once. Sequenced input: naive CD4+ T cells from PBMCs. Subset of the sample: CD45RA+ positively selected. The sequence was collected from a man between 18 and 29 years old in good health. Some clones in this sample may be carry-over from other donors' samples. The rearrangement links TRBV6-5 to TRBJ2-2; D gene unclear. The chain's CDR3 is CASTTRSSRTGELFF. CDR3 sequence (DNA): TGTGCCAGCACTACCCGGTCCTCGAGGACCGGGGAGCTGTTTTTT.